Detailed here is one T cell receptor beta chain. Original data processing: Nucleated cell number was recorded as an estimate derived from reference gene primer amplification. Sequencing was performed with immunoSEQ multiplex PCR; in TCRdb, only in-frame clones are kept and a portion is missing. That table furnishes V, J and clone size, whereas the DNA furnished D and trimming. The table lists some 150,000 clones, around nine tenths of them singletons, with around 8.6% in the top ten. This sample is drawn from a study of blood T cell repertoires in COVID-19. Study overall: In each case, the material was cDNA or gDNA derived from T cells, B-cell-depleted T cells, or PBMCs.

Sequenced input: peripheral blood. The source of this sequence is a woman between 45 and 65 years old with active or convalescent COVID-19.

CDR3 residues: CASRTQGKAFF. The CDR3 DNA reads TGTGCCAGCAGGACACAGGGCAAAGCTTTCTTT. The chain links TRBV28 to TRBJ1-1; D may be TRBD1 (6 bases). CDR3 length: 11 amino acids. Trimming shortened V by 6 bases and J by 9 bases, and 11 bases separated the two germline ends. Germline CDR1 and CDR2: MDHEN and SYDVKM.